The clone carrying this T cell receptor (beta chain) is termed medium-sized. Antigen unknown. Germline CDR1 and CDR2: SNHLY and FYNNEI. The CDR3 spans 14 residues. With 1 base removed from V and 1 base from J, the gap between germline ends came to 7 bases. Method: immunoSEQ multiplex PCR; TCRdb's copy keeps in-frame clones and lacks some. The sample lists about 82,000 clones, about four fifths occurring once. The sample is drawn from a study of PD-L1 blockade in urothelial cancer. Looking at the study overall: At 3 weeks after treatment start (second dose) and again at 6 weeks, blood was analyzed.

General observations from the study: Greater 3-week expansion of tumor-associated blood clones was recorded for durable-benefit patients.

The receptor was derived from a man between 70 and 80 years old with urothelial cancer. The chain carries TRBV2 and TRBJ2-5; D unclear. Here the sequenced sample was PBMCs, taken around atezolizumab (anti-PD-L1) treatment. The CDR3 region is CASSEGVAQETQYF. DNA for the CDR3: TGTGCCAGCAGTGAAGGAGTAGCCCAAGAGACCCAGTACTTC. Combining the CDR3 with reference TRBV2 and TRBJ2-5 gives the whole variable domain EPEVTQTPSHQVTQMGQEVILRCVPISNHLYFYWYRQILGQKVEFLVSFYNNEISEKSEIFDDQFSVERPDGSNFTLKIRSTKLEDSAMYFCASSEGVAQETQYFGPGTRLLVL.